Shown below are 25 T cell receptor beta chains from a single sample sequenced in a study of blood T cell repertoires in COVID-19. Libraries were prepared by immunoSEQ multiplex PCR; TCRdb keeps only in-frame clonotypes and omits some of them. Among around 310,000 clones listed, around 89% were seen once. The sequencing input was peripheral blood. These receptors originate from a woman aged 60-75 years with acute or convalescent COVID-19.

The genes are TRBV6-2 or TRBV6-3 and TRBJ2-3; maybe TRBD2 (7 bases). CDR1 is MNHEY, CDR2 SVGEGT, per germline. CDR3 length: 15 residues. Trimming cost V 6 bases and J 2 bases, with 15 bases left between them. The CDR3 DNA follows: TGTGCCAGCAGACCTGGTGGGGGGGCCACAGATACGCAGTATTTT. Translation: CASRPGGGATDTQYF.

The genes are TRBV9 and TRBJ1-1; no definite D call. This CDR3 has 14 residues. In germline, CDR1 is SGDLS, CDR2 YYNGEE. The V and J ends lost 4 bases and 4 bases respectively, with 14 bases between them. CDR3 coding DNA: TGTGCCAGCAGCCGGGCCCTGGCGGGCACTGAAGCTTTCTTT. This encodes CASSRALAGTEAFF.

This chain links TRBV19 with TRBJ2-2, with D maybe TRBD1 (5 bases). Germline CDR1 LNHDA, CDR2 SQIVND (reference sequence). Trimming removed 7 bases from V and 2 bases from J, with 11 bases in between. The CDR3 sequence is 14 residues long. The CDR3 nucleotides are TGTGCCAGTACTACAGGTCGCAACACCGGGGAGCTGTTTTTT. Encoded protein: CASTTGRNTGELFF.

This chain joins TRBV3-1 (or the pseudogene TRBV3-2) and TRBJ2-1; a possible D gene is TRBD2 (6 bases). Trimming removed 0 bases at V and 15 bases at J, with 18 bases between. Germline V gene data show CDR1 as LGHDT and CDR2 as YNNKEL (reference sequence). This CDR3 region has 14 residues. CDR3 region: CASSQDFRLARPFF. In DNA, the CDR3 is TGTGCCAGCAGCCAAGATTTTCGGCTAGCGAGACCGTTCTTC.

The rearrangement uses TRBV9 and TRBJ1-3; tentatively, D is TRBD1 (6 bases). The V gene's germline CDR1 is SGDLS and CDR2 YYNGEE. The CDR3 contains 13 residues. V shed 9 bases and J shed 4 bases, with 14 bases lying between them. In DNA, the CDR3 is TGTGCCACCTCTACAGGGCAAGGAAACACCATATATTTT. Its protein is CATSTGQGNTIYF.

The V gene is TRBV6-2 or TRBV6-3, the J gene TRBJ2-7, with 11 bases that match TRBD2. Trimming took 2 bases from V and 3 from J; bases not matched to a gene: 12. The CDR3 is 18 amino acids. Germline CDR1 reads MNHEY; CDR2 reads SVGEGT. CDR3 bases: TGTGCCAGCAGTTACCTGTTAGCGGGAGGGCCGCCAGACTACGAGCAGTACTTC. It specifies CASSYLLAGGPPDYEQYF.

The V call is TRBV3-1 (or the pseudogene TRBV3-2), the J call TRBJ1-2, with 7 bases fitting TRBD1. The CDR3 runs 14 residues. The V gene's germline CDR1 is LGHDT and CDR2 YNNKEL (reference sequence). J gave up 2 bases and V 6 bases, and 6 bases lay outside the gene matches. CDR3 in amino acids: CASRRGGANYGYTF. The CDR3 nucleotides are TGTGCCAGCAGGCGAGGGGGCGCCAACTATGGCTACACCTTC.

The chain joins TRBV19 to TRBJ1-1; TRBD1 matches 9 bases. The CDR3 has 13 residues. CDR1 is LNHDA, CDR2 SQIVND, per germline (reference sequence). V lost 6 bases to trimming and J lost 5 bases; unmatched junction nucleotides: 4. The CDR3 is CASRDRGATEAFF. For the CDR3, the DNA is TGTGCCAGTAGGGACAGGGGAGCTACTGAAGCTTTCTTT.

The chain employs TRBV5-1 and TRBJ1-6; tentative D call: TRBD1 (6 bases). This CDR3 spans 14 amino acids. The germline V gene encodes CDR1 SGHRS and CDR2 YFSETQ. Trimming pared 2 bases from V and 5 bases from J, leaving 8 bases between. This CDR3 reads CASSLQGNNSPLHF. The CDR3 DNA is TGCGCCAGCAGCTTACAGGGCAATAATTCACCCCTCCACTTT.

The CDR3 DNA is TGTGCCAGCAGCGCGTCCCGGACAGGGGGCGGCTATGGCTACACCTTC. It yields the protein CASSASRTGGGYGYTF. The genes are TRBV9 and TRBJ1-2; TRBD1 agrees at 11 bases. From germline, CDR1 is SGDLS and CDR2 YYNGEE. The CDR3 loop spans 16 amino acids. The ends lost 3 bases at V and 4 bases at J; junction bases unmatched: 8.

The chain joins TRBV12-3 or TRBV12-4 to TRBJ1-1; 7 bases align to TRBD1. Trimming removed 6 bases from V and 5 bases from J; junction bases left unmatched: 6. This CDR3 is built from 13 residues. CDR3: CASRRQGWTEAFF. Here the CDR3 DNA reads TGTGCCAGCAGGAGACAGGGTTGGACTGAAGCTTTCTTT.

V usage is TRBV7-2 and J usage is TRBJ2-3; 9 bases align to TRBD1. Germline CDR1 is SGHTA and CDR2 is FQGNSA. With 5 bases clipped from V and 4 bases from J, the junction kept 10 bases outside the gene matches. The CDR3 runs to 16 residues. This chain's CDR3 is CASSAHYRGRADTQYF. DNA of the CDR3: TGTGCCAGCAGCGCTCACTACAGGGGGCGTGCAGATACGCAGTATTTT.

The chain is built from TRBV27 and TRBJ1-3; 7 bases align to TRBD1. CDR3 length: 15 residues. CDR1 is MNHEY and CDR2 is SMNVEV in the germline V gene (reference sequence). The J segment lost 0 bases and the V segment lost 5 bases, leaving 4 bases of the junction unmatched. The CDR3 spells CASSPDRTSGNTIYF. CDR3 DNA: TGTGCCAGCAGTCCGGACAGGACCTCTGGAAACACCATATATTTT.

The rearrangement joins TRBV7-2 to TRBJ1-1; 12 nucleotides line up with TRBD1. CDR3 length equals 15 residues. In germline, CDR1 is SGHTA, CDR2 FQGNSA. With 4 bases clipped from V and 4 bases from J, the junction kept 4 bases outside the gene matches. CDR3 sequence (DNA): TGTGCCAGCAGCTGGGGACAGGGGGCTGCCACTGAAGCTTTCTTT. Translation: CASSWGQGAATEAFF.

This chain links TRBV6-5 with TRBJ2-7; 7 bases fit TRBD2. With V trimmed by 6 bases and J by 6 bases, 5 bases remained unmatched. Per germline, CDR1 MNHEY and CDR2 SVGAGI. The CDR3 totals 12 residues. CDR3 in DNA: TGTGCCAGCAGACGGACGGGAGGCGAGCAGTACTTC. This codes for CASRRTGGEQYF.

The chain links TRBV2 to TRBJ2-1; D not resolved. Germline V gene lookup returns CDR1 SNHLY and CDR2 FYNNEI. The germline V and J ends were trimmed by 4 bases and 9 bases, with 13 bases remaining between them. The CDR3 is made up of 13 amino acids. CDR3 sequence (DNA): TGTGCCAGCAGTGCGGTCCCCTACGGTGAGCAGTTCTTC. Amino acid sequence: CASSAVPYGEQFF.

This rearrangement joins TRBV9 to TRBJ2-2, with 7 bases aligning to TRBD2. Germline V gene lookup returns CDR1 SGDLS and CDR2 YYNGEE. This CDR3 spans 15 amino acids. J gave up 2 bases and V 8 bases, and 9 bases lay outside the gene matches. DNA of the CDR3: TGTGCCAGTGGGGGAGTAGCGGGTAACACCGGGGAGCTGTTTTTT. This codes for CASGGVAGNTGELFF. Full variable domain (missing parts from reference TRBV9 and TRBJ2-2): DSGVTQTPKHLITATGQRVTLRCSPRSGDLSVYWYQQSLDQGLQFLIQYYNGEERAKGNILERFSAQQFPDLHSELNLSSLELGDSALYFCASGGVAGNTGELFFGEGSRLTVL.

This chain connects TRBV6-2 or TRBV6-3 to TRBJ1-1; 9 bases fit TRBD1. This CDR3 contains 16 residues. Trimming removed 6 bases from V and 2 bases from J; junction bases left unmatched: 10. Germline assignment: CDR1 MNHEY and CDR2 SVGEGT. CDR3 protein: CASSRSDRGHNTEAFF. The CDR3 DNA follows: TGTGCCAGCAGCCGTTCGGACAGGGGCCATAACACTGAAGCTTTCTTT.

The CDR3 reads CASSQDLRPGGVAKNIQYF. DNA of the CDR3: TGTGCCAGCAGCCAAGATCTGCGGCCGGGGGGAGTAGCCAAAAACATTCAGTACTTC. J is TRBJ2-4 and V is TRBV4-2; 7 bases line up with TRBD2. This CDR3 contains 19 residues. Germline V CDR1 and CDR2: LGHNA, YNFKEQ. V was clipped by 0 bases and J by 0 bases; unmatched bases: 11.

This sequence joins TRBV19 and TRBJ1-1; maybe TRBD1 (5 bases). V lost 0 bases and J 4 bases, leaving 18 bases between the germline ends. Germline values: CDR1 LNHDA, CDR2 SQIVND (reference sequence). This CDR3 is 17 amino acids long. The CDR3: CASSIEGPGGRSTEAFF. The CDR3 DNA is TGTGCCAGTAGTATAGAGGGGCCCGGGGGGAGGAGCACTGAAGCTTTCTTT.

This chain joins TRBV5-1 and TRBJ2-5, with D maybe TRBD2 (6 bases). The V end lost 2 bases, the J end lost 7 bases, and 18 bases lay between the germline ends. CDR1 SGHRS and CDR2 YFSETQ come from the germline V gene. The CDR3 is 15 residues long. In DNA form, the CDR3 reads TGCGCCAGCAGCTTCGTGCCTAGCGTCCCCGGGACCCAGTACTTC. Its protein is CASSFVPSVPGTQYF. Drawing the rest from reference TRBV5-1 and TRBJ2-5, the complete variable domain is KAGVTQTPRYLIKTRGQQVTLSCSPISGHRSVSWYQQTPGQGLQFLFEYFSETQRNKGNFPGRFSGRQFSNSRSEMNVSTLELGDSALYLCASSFVPSVPGTQYFGPGTRLLVL.

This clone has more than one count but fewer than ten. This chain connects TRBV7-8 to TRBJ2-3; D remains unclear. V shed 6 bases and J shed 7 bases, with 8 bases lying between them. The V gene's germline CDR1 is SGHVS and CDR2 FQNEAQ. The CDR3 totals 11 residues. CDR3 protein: CASSSPNTQYF. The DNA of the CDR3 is TGTGCCAGCAGTTCCCCAAATACGCAGTATTTT.

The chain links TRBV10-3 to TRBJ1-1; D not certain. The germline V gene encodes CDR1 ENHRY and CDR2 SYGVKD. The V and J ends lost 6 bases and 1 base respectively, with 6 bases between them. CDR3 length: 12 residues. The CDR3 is CAISPRNTEAFF. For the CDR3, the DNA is TGTGCCATCAGCCCGAGGAACACTGAAGCTTTCTTT.

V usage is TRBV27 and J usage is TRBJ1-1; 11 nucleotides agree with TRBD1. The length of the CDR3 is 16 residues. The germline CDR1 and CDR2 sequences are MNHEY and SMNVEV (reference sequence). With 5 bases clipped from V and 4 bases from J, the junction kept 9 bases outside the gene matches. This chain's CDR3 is CASSPLEGQGGTEAFF. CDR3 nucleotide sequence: TGTGCCAGCAGTCCCCTTGAGGGACAGGGGGGCACTGAAGCTTTCTTT.

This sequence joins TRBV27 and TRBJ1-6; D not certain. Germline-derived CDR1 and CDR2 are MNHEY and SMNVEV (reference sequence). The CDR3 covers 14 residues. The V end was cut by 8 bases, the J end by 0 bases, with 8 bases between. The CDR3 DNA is TGTGCCAGCCTCCCGAGCTCCTATAATTCACCCCTCCACTTT. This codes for CASLPSSYNSPLHF.